The rows below give T cell receptor beta chains drawn from one sample of a study of cytomegalovirus exposure and HLA in healthy donors. TCRdb keeps only in-frame clones here, not all; method: immunoSEQ multiplex PCR. This sample has tens of thousands of clones, with 73% found just once. Sequenced input: PBMCs. The receptors shown here come from a man aged 45-65 years in good health and CMV-seronegative. The CDR3 runs from the conserved cysteine through the conserved F or W. The order of the fields is clone size, J gene, D gene, V gene, CDR3 DNA, CDR3 protein. A D gene is named only where the DNA matches it firmly. For some rows the clone size is stated as once, few or many, or as a class when expanded; others skip it.

size: few; J: TRBJ2-5; D: .; V: TRBV15; DNA: TGTGCCACCAGCCCCCGTGCCACGGGAGAGACCCAGTACTTC; CDR3: CATSPRATGETQYF
size: .; J: TRBJ1-4; D: .; V: TRBV7-9; DNA: TGTGCCAGCAGCTTAGGTTACAGGGAGTTGGATGAAAAACTGTTTTTT; CDR3: CASSLGYRELDEKLFF
size: once; J: TRBJ1-1; D: .; V: TRBV4-2; DNA: TGTGCCAGCAGCGAAGTCGGTCTTACCGAAGCTTTCTTT; CDR3: CASSEVGLTEAFF
size: few; J: TRBJ1-1; D: .; V: TRBV6-1; DNA: TGTGCCACCCGCGGGGTGGGGGACACTGAAGCTTTCTTT; CDR3: CATRGVGDTEAFF
size: .; J: TRBJ1-6; D: .; V: TRBV2; DNA: TGTGCCAGCATGGGCCCGGGGACAAATTCACCCCTCCACTTT; CDR3: CASMGPGTNSPLHF
size: few; J: TRBJ1-1; D: .; V: TRBV5-4; DNA: TGTGCCAGCAGCTTGGTGGCAGGGACTCTGGCTGAAGCTTTCTTT; CDR3: CASSLVAGTLAEAFF
size: .; J: TRBJ1-6; D: TRBD1; V: TRBV11-2; DNA: TGTGCCAGCAGCTCCCCGGCAGGGGGAGATAATTCACCCCTCCACTTT; CDR3: CASSSPAGGDNSPLHF
size: .; J: TRBJ2-1; D: TRBD1; V: TRBV10-3; DNA: TGTGCCATCTACTCGCGAGACAGGGAGAACAATGAGCAGTTCTTC; CDR3: CAIYSRDRENNEQFF
size: .; J: TRBJ1-4; D: .; V: TRBV9; DNA: TGTGCCAGCAGGGGGGCAGGGACTGAAAAACTGTTTTTT; CDR3: CASRGAGTEKLFF
size: .; J: TRBJ1-2; D: .; V: TRBV18; DNA: TGTGCCAGCTCACCAGGTGGGCAGAACTATGGCTACACCTTC; CDR3: CASSPGGQNYGYTF
size: .; J: TRBJ1-1; D: .; V: TRBV2; DNA: TGTGCCAGCAGTGCCCTCCTAGAAGCTTTCTTT; CDR3: CASSALLEAFF
size: once; J: TRBJ1-5; D: .; V: TRBV5-4; DNA: TGTGCCAGCAGCTTGGGGGGGCTCAATCAGCCCCAGCATTTT; CDR3: CASSLGGLNQPQHF
size: .; J: TRBJ2-7; D: TRBD1; V: TRBV5-1; DNA: TGCGCCAGCAGCTTTAGTTTACAGGGGGACTACGAGCAGTACTTC; CDR3: CASSFSLQGDYEQYF
size: .; J: TRBJ2-7; D: TRBD1; V: TRBV14; DNA: TGTGCCAGCAGCCAAGGATGGACAGGGGCCTCCTACGAGCAGTACTTC; CDR3: CASSQGWTGASYEQYF
size: .; J: TRBJ2-2; D: TRBD2; V: TRBV2; DNA: TGTGCCAGCAGTGGGGTAGCGGGGGGCACCGGGGAGCTGTTTTTT; CDR3: CASSGVAGGTGELFF
size: .; J: TRBJ2-5; D: .; V: TRBV7-9; DNA: TGTGCCAGCAGCCTCCCGCAGACAGGCACGCAGTACTTC; CDR3: CASSLPQTGTQYF
size: .; J: TRBJ1-5; D: .; V: TRBV6-5; DNA: TGTGCCAGCAAAGGGCTGGGGGGTAGCAATCAGCCCCAGCATTTT; CDR3: CASKGLGGSNQPQHF